The TCR beta chain under discussion was sequenced for a study of neurological immune-mediated disorders (dated by TCRdb to about 2019). Broadly, across the study: Among the roughly 35 multiple sclerosis patients, relapsing-remitting MS accounted for some 30 and secondary progressive MS accounted for 3. Peripheral blood TCR-beta repertoires from patients with HTLV-I-associated myelopathy (HAM/TSP), patients with multiple sclerosis, and healthy controls were compared in the study using UMI-based sequencing. Alongside PBMC samples, the set of approximately 100 TCR-beta libraries contained longitudinal samples, technical triplicates, and paired CD4+ and CD8+ T-cell subsets that had been sorted. Of the 68 subjects in the cohort, roughly 14 were HAM/TSP patients, around 35 were multiple sclerosis patients, and approximately 20 were healthy controls. Study-wide conclusions, independent of this receptor: No identical CDR3 amino acid sequences were found to be shared among expanded clones across subjects, suggesting that TCR-beta repertoires were private in all groups. TCR clonal expansion was highest in HAM/TSP patients and lowest in MS patients, with MS patients falling below even healthy controls. Phylogenetic analysis grouped repertoires from 18 of 34 MS patients into a cluster of related CDR3 sequences, suggesting a possible repertoire-level signature. No association of the MS cluster with clinical or MRI features was observed, and the need for larger cohorts was stated by the authors.

This clonotype was observed at least ten times. Its cognate antigen has yet to be identified. The record has no base qualities; no much larger clone is one base away. To synthesize cDNA, template-switch 5'RACE was performed with a primer carrying a 10-nucleotide random unique molecular identifier so that each TCR transcript was tagged. Over 180 million TCR-beta sequences, covering 15-18 subjects, were produced in each sequencing run. The RNeasy kit was used for extraction of total RNA. The KAPA Real-time Library Amplification kit was used to amplify TCR-beta VDJ regions with primers targeting the TCR constant region and the 5'RACE anchor. Sample indexes and Illumina adaptors were added in a first PCR, and a second PCR then increased library yield. After Ampure bead purification, the roughly 650 bp TCR product was size-selected on a 2% E-gel SizeSelection system. Before pooling, library quality was checked on a Bioanalyzer, concentration was measured with Qubit, and libraries were quantified with the Kapa Library Quantification kit. An Illumina HiSeq 2500 sequenced the libraries paired-end 2 x 150 bp. To increase sequence diversity, roughly 25-31% phiX was spiked into each library pool. Under the source paper's analysis protocol: The UMI-based MiGEC pipeline processed quality-filtered reads and removed over 80% of raw TCR sequences during error correction. IMGT germline references were used for aligning VDJ genes, and each clonotype was defined as a unique CDR3 amino acid sequence together with its V-J genes. Clonal expansion, Shannon diversity, and CDR3 relatedness (CalcPairwiseDistances, ClusterSamples) were evaluated with VDJtools, and phylogenetic trees were built with CLCbio workbench. A clone was classed as expanded if it had 8 or more unique UMIs, a cutoff based on coefficient-of-variation modelling across technical triplicates. TCRdb ran its own pipeline on the public reads, namely fastp trimming at Q25 and MiXCR clone calling, and kept in-frame beta chains. Rows are combined by CDR3 protein, so each entry shows the most common genes and DNA. TCRdb's processing, not the study's, gives the V and J calls here. For this sample the table gives approximately 20,000 distinct CDR3 sequences, of which around 15% were detected only once. The ten largest make up less than 9.5% of the sample.

V was cut back by 3 bases and J by 4 bases, leaving a gap of 17 bases between them. Reading the germline V gene gives CDR1 SQVTM and CDR2 ANQGSEA. The CDR3 spans 15 residues, from the cysteine through the phenylalanine. The kept DNA is CDR3 alone, 45 bases in frame from the first base. For sorted-subset TCR libraries, 1 million sorted CD4+ or CD8+ T cells were used. The multiple sclerosis patients were enrolled in a US clinical protocol that evaluated disease progression with magnetic resonance imaging. Peripheral blood underwent Ficoll-Hypaque density gradient centrifugation to isolate PBMCs, which were then cryopreserved in liquid nitrogen. The study also sequenced paired sorted CD4+ and CD8+ subsets from healthy controls, HAM/TSP patients and MS patients.

The chain joins TRBV29-1 to TRBJ2-3; the D gene is perhaps TRBD2, from 5 matching bases. Sample: CD8+ T cells from blood. The origin of this receptor is a woman younger than 35 with multiple sclerosis. The DNA sequence follows: TGCAGCGTTGACGGCCTAGCACTTTCCCCAGATACGCAGTATTTT. This gives the protein CSVDGLALSPDTQYF.